Only a few counts were recorded for the clone carrying this T cell receptor beta chain. Its antigen is undetermined. Other DNA sequences in this sample translate to the same CDR3. The source of the sample is a study of cytomegalovirus exposure and HLA in healthy donors. Study-level points and caveats: An assumption of roughly uniform sequencing depth across donors underlay the presence/absence analyses. A later analysis found that most CMV-associated TCR beta chains appeared HLA-restricted. A later analysis reportedly identified an Asian-associated ancestry cluster as carrying fewer N-insertions than the roughly 720-donor mean. Rarity characterized most TCR sequences, yet some public TCRs appeared in many donors.

CDR3 length: 16 amino acids. The V gene end was trimmed by 0 bases and the J gene end by 4 bases; junction bases not matched to a gene: 5. CDR1 is MNHEY and CDR2 is SVGAGI in the germline V gene. The PCR made use of 60 Vbeta and 13 Jbeta primers. Data came from immunoSEQ multiplex PCR; TCRdb stores just in-frame clones and leaves some out. The data hold roughly 200,000 clones, with just over 75% observed a single time. This receptor was taken from a man in his late teens or twenties in good health and CMV-seronegative. Sequenced input: PBMCs. V gene TRBV6-5 combines with J gene TRBJ1-2; TRBD1 matches at 10 bases. CDR3 amino acids: CASSYSRTGGGYGYTF. DNA of the CDR3: TGTGCCAGCAGTTACTCGAGGACAGGGGGTGGCTATGGCTACACCTTC.